The rows below give T cell receptor beta chains drawn from one sample of a study of blood T cells in healthy people across ages. Using its own MiXCR run on the 5' RACE reads, TCRdb lists one record per CDR3 protein. The sample contains 700,000 to 850,000 distinct CDR3 sequences, 53% of which appear only once. The sample comprised blood. These TCRs come from an elderly man in good health. CDR3s include the opening cysteine and the closing phenylalanine or tryptophan. Each record gives: J gene, V gene, clone size, D gene, CDR3 DNA, CDR3 protein. The D gene is left open where the match is weak. A clone size is listed for some rows: how often the clone was seen (once, few, many), or a class if it is expanded.

TRBJ2-7 | TRBV2 | - | - | TGTGCCAACCCTGGGCTCCCGGGGTGGAATGAGCAGTACTTC | CANPGLPGWNEQYF
TRBJ2-2 | TRBV24-1 | few | - | TGTGCCACCAGTGATTTTGCCCCCCCCGGGACGGCAAACACCGGGGAGCTGTTTTTT | CATSDFAPPGTANTGELFF
TRBJ2-5 | TRBV20-1 | - | - | TGCAGTGCCCTTACTAGTAGGGAGACCCAGTACTTC | CSALTSRETQYF
TRBJ2-6 | TRBV20-1 | few | - | TGCAGTGCTAGCCTTCCAGGGCCAGGGGCCAACGTCCTGACTTTC | CSASLPGPGANVLTF
TRBJ2-1 | TRBV7-9 | - | - | TGTGCCAGCAGCTTAGGACAGACTGGGGGAGAAGAGCAGTTCTTC | CASSLGQTGGEEQFF
TRBJ1-2 | TRBV5-1 | - | TRBD1 | TGCGCCAGCAGCGGGGACAGGGACATCTATGGCTACACCTTC | CASSGDRDIYGYTF
TRBJ2-2 | TRBV29-1 | - | TRBD1 | TGCAGCGTTGAAGGCCCAACCGGGACAGGGGGCCACGGGGAGCTGTTTTTT | CSVEGPTGTGGHGELFF
TRBJ1-2 | TRBV20-1 | few | - | TGCAGTGCTCTACTCCCAGGGAACTATGGCTACACCTTC | CSALLPGNYGYTF
TRBJ2-7 | TRBV27 | - | - | TGTGCCACCCCCTGGGGCGGGTACTACGAGCAGTACTTC | CATPWGGYYEQYF
TRBJ2-3 | TRBV7-2 | few | - | TGTGCCAGCCAGATGCAGGTGTTAACAGATACGCAGTATTTT | CASQMQVLTDTQYF
TRBJ1-2 | TRBV12-3/TRBV12-4 | - | - | TGTGCCAGCAGTCTACAGCTCACGATAGATCCCTCCTATGGCTACACCTTC | CASSLQLTIDPSYGYTF
TRBJ1-5 | TRBV29-1 | - | TRBD1 | TGCAGCGTTGGGACAGGGGCTGGTCAGCCCCAGCATTTT | CSVGTGAGQPQHF
TRBJ2-4 | TRBV15 | few | TRBD2 | TGTGCCACCGGCAGCATAGCGGGGAAAGCCAAAAACATTCAGTACTTC | CATGSIAGKAKNIQYF
TRBJ2-5 | TRBV20-1 | - | - | TGCAGTGCTGATGGGGCGCCACAAGAGACCCAGTACTTC | CSADGAPQETQYF
TRBJ1-5 | TRBV27 | - | TRBD1 | TGTGCCAGCAGCACCCCTAGGGGACAGGGGGGGCAGCCCCAGCATTTT | CASSTPRGQGGQPQHF
TRBJ2-3 | TRBV6-5 | - | - | TGTGCCAGCAGATATAAAAAGACAGATACGCAGTATTTT | CASRYKKTDTQYF
TRBJ2-3 | TRBV29-1 | few | - | TGCAGCGTCCTTTCCGGGACAACTGACACAGATACGCAGTATTTT | CSVLSGTTDTDTQYF
TRBJ2-7 | TRBV9 | - | TRBD2 | TGTGCCAGCAGCGTAGAGGGGACTAGTAACGAGCAGTACTTC | CASSVEGTSNEQYF
TRBJ2-4 | TRBV7-2 | - | - | TGTGCCAGCAGCCCGGAACCGGGGGAGCCTCTAGCCAAAAACATTCAGTACTTC | CASSPEPGEPLAKNIQYF
TRBJ2-5 | TRBV29-1 | - | - | TGCAGCGTTGTGTTCCTTTTGGGGACCCAGTACTTC | CSVVFLLGTQYF
TRBJ1-4 | TRBV10-3 | - | - | TGTGCCATCAGTGAGGGGGGAACAGTTGAAAATGAAAAACTGTTTTTT | CAISEGGTVENEKLFF
TRBJ2-1 | TRBV2 | few | - | TGTGCCAGCAGTGTCCAATATGAGCAGTTCTTC | CASSVQYEQFF
TRBJ1-1 | TRBV5-1 | few | - | TGCGCCAGCAGCTTGGGCAACACGAACACTGAAGCTTTCTTT | CASSLGNTNTEAFF
TRBJ2-1 | TRBV5-1 | - | TRBD1 | TGCGCCAGCAGCTTCCAGGGGGCTGGAGAGCAGTTCTTC | CASSFQGAGEQFF
TRBJ1-1 | TRBV4-1 | - | - | TGCGCCAGCAGCCTTGGGGCCGGGAAGAACACTGAAGCTTTCTTT | CASSLGAGKNTEAFF
TRBJ2-1 | TRBV4-1 | - | - | TGCGCCAGCAGCCAACTTAAAGCGGAGGAGCAGTTCTTC | CASSQLKAEEQFF
TRBJ2-7 | TRBV27 | - | TRBD2 | TGTGCCAGCAGTTTTATGACTACTAGCGCGAGTTACGAGCAGTACTTC | CASSFMTTSASYEQYF
TRBJ2-3 | TRBV7-2 | - | - | TGTGCCAGCAGCTTACAGGACGCGCAGTATTTT | CASSLQDAQYF
TRBJ2-1 | TRBV12-3/TRBV12-4 | - | TRBD2 | TGTGCCAGCAGTCTTAGCGGGAGGCCGAACAATGAGCAGTTCTTC | CASSLSGRPNNEQFF
TRBJ2-5 | TRBV5-1 | - | TRBD1 | TGCGCCAGCAGCGCAGGGGGCGGGTACAATGAGCAGTACTTC | CASSAGGGYNEQYF
TRBJ2-5 | TRBV11-2 | - | TRBD1 | TGTGCCAGCAGCGACACCCGGGACAGGGAGTACGAGCTGTACTTC | CASSDTRDREYELYF
TRBJ2-1 | TRBV5-1 | once | - | TGCGCCAGCAGCTTGGCCGGGACTCGGGAGTTCTTC | CASSLAGTREFF
TRBJ1-6 | TRBV20-1 | few | TRBD1 | TGCAGTGCTAGGCCGCAGGACAGGAACTCCTATAATTCACCCCTCCACTTT | CSARPQDRNSYNSPLHF
TRBJ1-1 | TRBV7-6 | - | - | TGTGCCAGCAGCTCACACCCTAGGACCCAAATCCCGATGAACACTGAAGCTTTCTTT | CASSSHPRTQIPMNTEAFF
TRBJ2-7 | TRBV4-2 | - | TRBD2 | TGTGCCAGCAGCCAACCAGGGACTAGCGGGACCAGCGAGCAGTACTTC | CASSQPGTSGTSEQYF
TRBJ2-3 | TRBV7-2 | - | TRBD2 | TGTGCCAGCAGCGTAGATGGGACTAGCTGGCAGTATTTT | CASSVDGTSWQYF
TRBJ2-5 | TRBV3-1 | - | - | TGTGCCAGCAACCAAAGTGTGGGAAGAGAGACCCAGTACTTC | CASNQSVGRETQYF
TRBJ2-5 | TRBV15 | many | - | TGTGCCACCAGCAGAGAACGGCCAGGGACGTTAGAGACCCAGTACTTC | CATSRERPGTLETQYF
TRBJ2-7 | TRBV5-1 | - | TRBD2 | TGCGCCAGCAGCACAGGACTAGCGGGGATTCTCTACGAGCAGTACTTC | CASSTGLAGILYEQYF
TRBJ2-7 | TRBV4-1 | - | - | TGCGCCAGCAGCCAAGCCGTTTCGAGCTCCTACGAGCAGTACTTC | CASSQAVSSSYEQYF
TRBJ2-4 | TRBV3-1 | - | - | TGTGCCAGCAGCCAAGGTGGTGGGGTCGCCAAAAACATTCAGTACTTC | CASSQGGGVAKNIQYF
TRBJ2-7 | TRBV28 | once | - | TGTGCCAGCAGTCTCCTAGACGGGAGCAGGAATGAGCAGTACTTC | CASSLLDGSRNEQYF
TRBJ2-7 | TRBV7-3 | few | - | TGTGCCAGCAGCCATACAGGGAAACGAGGGGAGCAGTACTTC | CASSHTGKRGEQYF
TRBJ2-5 | TRBV9 | - | TRBD2 | TGTGCCAGCAGCGTAGACCTAGCGGGAAACCAAGAGACCCAGTACTTC | CASSVDLAGNQETQYF
TRBJ2-2 | TRBV5-1 | - | TRBD2 | TGCGCCAGCAGCGCTAGCGGGAGCGGGAACACCGGGGAGCTGTTTTTT | CASSASGSGNTGELFF